One and the same sample provided the 32 T cell receptor beta chains below, sequenced in a study of control samples from healthy donors and cancer patients. Profiled with immunoSEQ multiplex PCR; TCRdb holds only in-frame clones, not every one. Among about 94,000 clones listed, approximately 90% were seen once. The sequencing sample was made of blood. These receptors were obtained from a woman younger than 35 in good health.

The chain joins TRBV6-5 to TRBJ1-2, with D perhaps TRBD1 (5 bases). Trimming pared 5 bases from V and 4 bases from J, leaving 11 bases between. Germline-derived CDR1 and CDR2 are MNHEY and SVGAGI. This CDR3 is 13 amino acids long. CDR3: CASSIGTAYGYTF. CDR3 in DNA: TGTGCCAGCAGTATCGGGACCGCCTATGGCTACACCTTC.

The rearrangement uses TRBV18 and TRBJ2-5; possible D gene TRBD1, 6 bases. V was trimmed by 1 base and J by 2 bases, leaving 11 bases between them. Germline CDR1 KGHSH, CDR2 LQKENI. This CDR3 has 15 residues. CDR3 in amino acids: CASSPLMGAQETQYF. The CDR3 nucleotides are TGTGCCAGCTCACCACTTATGGGGGCACAAGAGACCCAGTACTTC.

The chain joins TRBV7-3 to TRBJ1-1; no clear D gene. Between the trimmed V and J ends, which lost 2 bases and 1 base, there was a span of 5 bases. Germline CDR1 is SGHTA and CDR2 is FQGTGA. The length of the CDR3 is 13 residues. CDR3 in DNA: TGTGCCAGCAGCTTAGAGGCGAACACTGAAGCTTTCTTT. It specifies CASSLEANTEAFF.

This clone was detected once. The sample carries other DNA sequences with the same CDR3. The chain carries TRBV6-5 and TRBJ2-7, with 7 bases that match TRBD1. CDR1 is MNHEY and CDR2 is SVGAGI in the germline V gene. There are 14 residues in the CDR3. The trim removed 6 bases at V and 1 base at J, leaving 6 bases unmatched. CDR3 sequence (DNA): TGTGCCAGCAGCGCGGACAGGACATCCTACGAGCAGTACTTC. Encoded protein: CASSADRTSYEQYF.

The table lists this clone with a few counts. This rearrangement joins TRBV2 to TRBJ1-1; 8 nucleotides line up with TRBD1. This CDR3 is 15 amino acids long. After removal of 3 bases from V and 0 bases from J, the junction contained 3 bases not matched to a gene. The germline CDR1 and CDR2 sequences are SNHLY and FYNNEI. As DNA, the CDR3 is TGTGCCAGCAGTGATCAGGGGGCCATGAACACTGAAGCTTTCTTT. Its translation: CASSDQGAMNTEAFF.

This clone has just a few counts. V gene TRBV28 combines with J gene TRBJ1-6; 8 nucleotides agree with TRBD1. Trimming cost V 5 bases and J 8 bases; bases outside gene matches: 8. CDR1 is MDHEN and CDR2 is SYDVKM in the germline V gene. This CDR3 has 15 amino acids. The CDR3 is CASSPPGQVDSPLHF. The CDR3 bases are TGTGCCAGCAGTCCGCCGGGACAGGTCGATTCACCCCTCCACTTT.

This clone appeared a single time. The CDR3 here is CASSLGGGETQYF. The CDR3 bases are TGTGCCAGCAGTTTAGGGGGCGGGGAGACCCAGTACTTC. The chain joins TRBV28 to TRBJ2-5; a possible D gene is TRBD1 (6 bases). The CDR3 runs 13 residues. The V end was cut by 2 bases, the J end by 5 bases, with 9 bases between. Germline V gene data show CDR1 as MDHEN and CDR2 as SYDVKM.

This clone was counted once. The chain carries TRBV5-6 and TRBJ1-1, with 7 positions matching TRBD1. CDR3 length: 16 amino acids. Germline V CDR1 and CDR2: SGHDT, YYEEEE. V was pared by 0 bases and J by 1 base, with 6 bases of the junction left unmatched. This CDR3 reads CASSLVGGSENTEAFF. The CDR3 nucleotides are TGTGCCAGCAGCTTGGTAGGGGGCTCGGAGAACACTGAAGCTTTCTTT. Looking up the rest from reference TRBV5-6 and TRBJ1-1 gives the full variable domain: DAGVTQSPTHLIKTRGQQVTLRCSPKSGHDTVSWYQQALGQGPQFIFQYYEEEERQRGNFPDRFSGHQFPNYSSELNVNALLLGDSALYLCASSLVGGSENTEAFFGQGTRLTVV.

The rearrangement uses TRBV27 and TRBJ1-1, with a possible D match to TRBD1 (5 bases). Trimming took 4 bases from V and 8 from J, leaving 11 bases between them. The germline CDR1 and CDR2 sequences are MNHEY and SMNVEV (reference sequence). This CDR3 has 12 residues. CDR3 sequence: CASSSPGIEAFF. CDR3 nucleotides: TGTGCCAGCAGTTCCCCAGGGATAGAAGCTTTCTTT.

The V and J genes are TRBV24-1 and TRBJ2-7; 8 nucleotides agree with TRBD1. The CDR3 has 13 residues. Germline CDR1 reads KGHDR; CDR2 reads SFDVKD. The CDR3 bases are TGTGACATCCTCGGACAGGGAGCCTACGAGCAGTACTTC. Residues: CDILGQGAYEQYF.

The CDR3 DNA sequence: TGTGCCAGTACACCCTTAATGACAGGCGAATATGGCTACACCTTC. This sequence encodes CASTPLMTGEYGYTF. This chain joins TRBV6-5 and TRBJ1-2, with a tentative D call TRBD1 (6 bases). From germline, CDR1 is MNHEY and CDR2 SVGAGI. Trimming cost V 9 bases and J 5 bases, with 22 bases left between them. This CDR3 has 15 residues.

The V gene is TRBV19, the J gene TRBJ1-5; 10 nucleotides agree with TRBD1. Germline values: CDR1 LNHDA, CDR2 SQIVND (reference sequence). The CDR3 extends over 17 amino acids. The J segment lost 6 bases and the V segment lost 3 bases, leaving 11 bases of the junction unmatched. The CDR3 DNA follows: TGTGCCAGTAGTATGTTAGGACAGGGACAGGGGAGTCAGCCCCAGCATTTT. Translating it yields CASSMLGQGQGSQPQHF.

V gene TRBV27 combines with J gene TRBJ2-7; TRBD2 matches at 11 bases. Trimming cost V 5 bases and J 2 bases; bases outside gene matches: 5. This CDR3 contains 15 residues. Germline V lookup: CDR1 MNHEY, CDR2 SMNVEV (reference sequence). The CDR3, as DNA: TGTGCCAGCAGTCAGACTAGCGGGGTTACCTACGAGCAGTACTTC. It is translated as CASSQTSGVTYEQYF.

The chain combines TRBV2 with TRBJ1-3; TRBD1 is a possible D gene (6 bases). Germline assignment: CDR1 SNHLY and CDR2 FYNNEI. CDR3 length: 13 residues. Trimming took 5 bases from V and 3 from J, leaving 8 bases between them. The CDR3 DNA reads TGTGCCAGCAGTCAGGACAGTGGAAACACCATATATTTT. This encodes CASSQDSGNTIYF. Drawing the rest from reference TRBV2 and TRBJ1-3, the complete variable domain is EPEVTQTPSHQVTQMGQEVILRCVPISNHLYFYWYRQILGQKVEFLVSFYNNEISEKSEIFDDQFSVERPDGSNFTLKIRSTKLEDSAMYFCASSQDSGNTIYFGEGSWLTVV.

The chain links TRBV19 to TRBJ2-6, with D tentatively TRBD1 (6 bases). Trimming stripped 7 bases from V and 0 bases from J, with 19 bases between. Germline V gene sequence: CDR1 LNHDA, CDR2 SQIVND (reference sequence). The CDR3 spans 18 residues. The CDR3 nucleotides are TGTGCCAGTACCCAACCAGACAGGCTAAGCTCTGGGGCCAACGTCCTGACTTTC. As protein: CASTQPDRLSSGANVLTF.

This sequence joins TRBV5-6 and TRBJ1-1, with a tentative D call TRBD1 (5 bases). The CDR3 is made up of 13 amino acids. V lost 1 base, J lost 6 bases, and 10 bases lay in between. In germline, CDR1 is SGHDT, CDR2 YYEEEE. CDR3 DNA: TGTGCCAGCAGCTTGCCGGGGCCTTCTGAAGCTTTCTTT. Its translation is CASSLPGPSEAFF.

This sequence joins TRBV7-6 and TRBJ1-3; maybe TRBD1 (6 bases). Germline V gene data show CDR1 as SGHVS and CDR2 as FNYEAQ. V shed 2 bases and J shed 0 bases, with 8 bases lying between them. The CDR3 runs 15 residues. The CDR3 loop reads CASSLKGGSGNTIYF. The CDR3 DNA reads TGTGCCAGCAGCTTAAAAGGGGGCTCTGGAAACACCATATATTTT. The full variable domain, rest sourced from reference TRBV7-6 and TRBJ1-3, is GAGVSQSPRYKVTKRGQDVALRCDPISGHVSLYWYRQALGQGPEFLTYFNYEAQQDKSGLPNDRFSAERPEGSISTLTIQRTEQRDSAMYRCASSLKGGSGNTIYFGEGSWLTVV.

The rearrangement uses TRBV29-1 and TRBJ1-1; a possible D gene is TRBD1 (5 bases). The CDR3 covers 12 residues. Germline lookup yields CDR1 SQVTM and CDR2 ANQGSEA. V was shortened by 6 bases and J by 10 bases, with 18 bases between the two germline ends. The CDR3 coding sequence is TGCAGCGTCGACTACCCGGGGCCGGGAGCTTTCTTT. Encoded protein: CSVDYPGPGAFF. Together with reference TRBV29-1 and TRBJ1-1, the CDR3 gives the full variable domain: SAVISQKPSRDICQRGTSLTIQCQVDSQVTMMFWYRQQPGQSLTLIATANQGSEATYESGFVIDKFPISRPNLTFSTLTVSNMSPEDSSIYLCSVDYPGPGAFFGQGTRLTVV.

The gene calls are TRBV7-3 and TRBJ1-2; no reliable D call. Germline assignment: CDR1 SGHTA and CDR2 FQGTGA. Trimming cost V 5 bases and J 8 bases, with 15 bases left between them. CDR3 length: 13 residues. The CDR3 bases are TGTGCCAGCAGCGAGCGTCCGGAGTACGGCTACACCTTC. This codes for CASSERPEYGYTF.

The chain carries TRBV29-1 and TRBJ1-2; no definite D call. V lost 5 bases to trimming and J lost 2 bases, with 12 bases between them. Germline CDR1 SQVTM, CDR2 ANQGSEA. The CDR3 runs to 13 residues. The CDR3 reads CSVTLGRNYGYTF. In nucleotides, the CDR3 is TGCAGCGTTACCTTAGGCAGGAACTATGGCTACACCTTC.

V and J are TRBV2 and TRBJ1-1; 9 nucleotides match TRBD1. Germline values: CDR1 SNHLY, CDR2 FYNNEI. The CDR3 has 14 amino acids. The ends lost 7 bases at V and 3 bases at J; junction bases unmatched: 6. CDR3 sequence (DNA): TGTGCCAGCAACGCGGACAGGGGAGACACTGAAGCTTTCTTT. Translating gives CASNADRGDTEAFF.

The rearrangement joins TRBV7-3 to TRBJ1-1; perhaps TRBD1 as D (6 bases). Germline loops: CDR1 SGHTA, CDR2 FQGTGA. Trimming stripped 5 bases from V and 0 bases from J, with 13 bases between. This CDR3 comprises 15 residues. Here the CDR3 reads CASSPTGLMNTEAFF. Written as DNA, the CDR3 is TGTGCCAGCAGCCCTACAGGGCTTATGAACACTGAAGCTTTCTTT. Variable domain in full (rest from reference TRBV7-3 and TRBJ1-1): GAGVSQTPSNKVTEKGKYVELRCDPISGHTALYWYRQSLGQGPEFLIYFQGTGAADDSGLPNDRFFAVRPEGSVSTLKIQRTERGDSAVYLCASSPTGLMNTEAFFGQGTRLTVV.

The V and J genes are TRBV5-4 and TRBJ1-1, with D hard to call. The length of the CDR3 is 14 residues. Deletions cut 2 bases from V and 4 bases from J, with 12 bases between. Looked up from germline, CDR1 is SGHNT and CDR2 is YYREEE (reference sequence). CDR3 nucleotide sequence: TGTGCCAGCAGCTTTAAACAGAGGGTCACTGAAGCTTTCTTT. It specifies CASSFKQRVTEAFF.

The chain links TRBV11-2 to TRBJ2-5; 11 nucleotides line up with TRBD2. CDR1 is SGHAT, CDR2 FQNNGV, per germline. The CDR3 has 16 amino acids. The trim removed 3 bases at V and 5 bases at J, leaving 8 bases unmatched. DNA for the CDR3: TGTGCCAGCAGCTTGAGTAGCGGGGGGGTAAAGGAGACCCAGTACTTC. Translating gives CASSLSSGGVKETQYF.

This rearrangement joins TRBV9 to TRBJ2-7; D could derive from TRBD1 or TRBD2 (5 bases each). This CDR3 region has 15 residues. Trimming stripped 3 bases from V and 6 bases from J, with 19 bases between. Germline lookup yields CDR1 SGDLS and CDR2 YYNGEE. The CDR3, as DNA: TGTGCCAGCAGCGCCACGGGGCTATGGGGCTCCGAGCAGTACTTC. The encoded protein is CASSATGLWGSEQYF.

The rearrangement joins TRBV7-8 to TRBJ2-6; the D gene is possibly TRBD2 (5 bases). The CDR3 is made up of 19 amino acids. The germline gives CDR1 SGHVS, CDR2 FQNEAQ. V gave up 4 bases and J gave up 1 base, with 20 bases separating them. The CDR3 region has the DNA TGTGCCAGCAGCTCGGCGTATCTGGATGAGGGATCTGGGGCCAACGTCCTGACTTTC. Encoded protein: CASSSAYLDEGSGANVLTF.

The chain has TRBV11-2 and TRBJ2-7, with 11 bases matching TRBD1. CDR3 length: 15 residues. V shed 6 bases and J 3 bases; nucleotides not matched to a gene: 7. Germline assignment: CDR1 SGHAT and CDR2 FQNNGV. As DNA, the CDR3 is TGTGCCAGCAGGGATTGGACAGGGGGCAGCTACGAGCAGTACTTC. This codes for CASRDWTGGSYEQYF.

The chain is built from TRBV6-5 and TRBJ2-5; 7 bases agree with TRBD1. V lost 1 base and J lost 3; bases outside the gene matches: 5. Germline V CDR1 and CDR2: MNHEY, SVGAGI. The CDR3 has 15 amino acids. CDR3: CASSYFRGTEETQYF. CDR3 DNA: TGTGCCAGCAGTTACTTCAGAGGGACAGAAGAGACCCAGTACTTC.

Only a few counts were recorded for this clone. The chain joins TRBV2 to TRBJ2-7, with D unresolved. This CDR3 is built from 12 residues. V shed 6 bases and J shed 2 bases, with 8 bases lying between them. Germline-derived CDR1 and CDR2 are SNHLY and FYNNEI. CDR3 protein: CASRADPYEQYF. CDR3 in DNA: TGTGCCAGCAGAGCAGATCCCTACGAGCAGTACTTC.

With regard to this clone: This same CDR3 is encoded by further DNA sequences in the sample. The V and J genes are TRBV5-6 and TRBJ1-5; D may be TRBD1 (5 bases). V was cut by 1 base and J by 1 base, with 9 bases left in between. CDR1 SGHDT and CDR2 YYEEEE come from the germline V gene. The CDR3 consists of 15 residues. CDR3 region: CASSLRQSSNQPQHF. Here the CDR3 DNA reads TGTGCCAGCAGCTTGAGACAGAGCAGCAATCAGCCCCAGCATTTT.

The table lists this clone with a count of one. The gene calls are TRBV3-1 (or the pseudogene TRBV3-2) and TRBJ2-5; D possibly corresponds to TRBD2 (6 bases). Germline CDR1 reads LGHDT; CDR2 reads YNNKEL (reference sequence). The CDR3 length is 15 residues. Trimming shortened V by 2 bases and J by 3 bases, and 13 bases separated the two germline ends. DNA of the CDR3: TGTGCCAGCAGCCAAACGGTCGGGAGAGAAGAGACCCAGTACTTC. Protein: CASSQTVGREETQYF.

In regard to this clone: One junction end disagrees with the germline gene, perhaps due to a read error. The chain has TRBV7-9 and TRBJ1-1, with D perhaps matching TRBD1 (6 bases). Germline-derived CDR1 and CDR2 are SEHNR and FQNEAQ (reference sequence). This CDR3 contains 14 residues. DNA of the CDR3: TGTGCCAGCAGATTAGGGGGAATTGACACTGAAGCTTTCTTT. It translates to CASRLGGIDTEAFF.